One sample yielded the 12 T cell receptor beta chains listed below, sequenced in a study of long-term antiretroviral therapy in people with HIV. Survey-level immunoSEQ v3.0 assays were run. Data came from immunoSEQ multiplex PCR; TCRdb stores just in-frame clones and leaves some out. The sample holds approximately 17,000 clones, roughly 76% seen once. The sample here was unsorted PBMCs, taken 1.5 years before starting antiretroviral therapy. The receptors stem from a woman aged 50 to 60 with HIV.

The rearrangement joins TRBV29-1 to TRBJ1-5; 8 bases agree with TRBD1. The CDR3 loop spans 13 amino acids. V trimming: 4 bases; J trimming: 5 bases; junction bases outside the gene matches: 4. Looked up from germline, CDR1 is SQVTM and CDR2 is ANQGSEA. The CDR3 loop is CSVALDRDQPQHF. CDR3 DNA sequence: TGCAGCGTTGCCTTGGACAGGGATCAGCCCCAGCATTTT.

The chain is built from TRBV9 and TRBJ1-3; D is ambiguous. Germline CDR1 reads SGDLS; CDR2 reads YYNGEE. The CDR3 totals 13 residues. Trimming removed 0 bases at V and 4 bases at J, with 5 bases between. CDR3 in amino acids: CASSVAGGNTIYF. The CDR3 coding sequence is TGTGCCAGCAGCGTAGCTGGGGGAAACACCATATATTTT.

The V and J genes are TRBV15 and TRBJ1-2; D gene ambiguous. The germline V gene has CDR1 LNHNV and CDR2 YYDKDF (reference sequence). V was shortened by 0 bases and J by 5 bases, with 4 bases between the two germline ends. The CDR3 is 12 amino acids. CDR3 DNA sequence: TGTGCCACCAGCAGAGATCCATATGGCTACACCTTC. It yields the protein CATSRDPYGYTF.

This clone turned up a few times. V and J are TRBV18 and TRBJ1-5; 9 bases agree with TRBD1. Germline V lookup: CDR1 KGHSH, CDR2 LQKENI. CDR3 size: 15 residues. The V and J ends lost 1 base and 4 bases, in that order; junction bases with no gene match: 2. DNA of the CDR3: TGTGCCAGCTCACCACGACAGGGGGGGAATCAGCCCCAGCATTTT. Its protein is CASSPRQGGNQPQHF.

The V gene is TRBV7-3, the J gene TRBJ1-1, with D possibly matching TRBD1 (6 bases). Germline-derived CDR1 and CDR2 are SGHTA and FQGTGA. CDR3 size: 15 residues. The V end lost 6 bases, the J end lost 4 bases, and 18 bases lay between the germline ends. The CDR3 DNA is TGTGCCAGCAGGGAGTCTGGCGTGGGGGCCACTGAAGCTTTCTTT. This encodes CASRESGVGATEAFF.

This chain uses TRBV7-9 with TRBJ1-2, with a weak D call TRBD1 (6 bases). The CDR3 is made up of 14 amino acids. The ends were cut back, 5 bases at V and 2 bases at J, with 12 bases in the middle. Germline V CDR1 and CDR2: SEHNR, FQNEAQ (reference sequence). CDR3 sequence reads: CASSGRGSNYGYTF. CDR3 in DNA: TGTGCCAGCAGCGGCAGGGGCTCGAACTATGGCTACACCTTC. The variable domain in full, with the rest retrieved from reference TRBV7-9 and TRBJ1-2, is DTGVSQNPRHKITKRGQNVTFRCDPISEHNRLYWYRQTLGQGPEFLTYFQNEAQLEKSRLLSDRFSAERPKGSFSTLEIQRTEQGDSAMYLCASSGRGSNYGYTFGSGTRLTVV.

This clone was recorded once. The chain couples TRBV5-1 to TRBJ1-1, with D possibly being TRBD1 (5 bases). The V gene's germline CDR1 is SGHRS and CDR2 YFSETQ. CDR3 length equals 15 residues. Trimming took 0 bases from V and 6 from J, leaving 15 bases between them. In DNA, the CDR3 is TGCGCCAGCAGCTTGGATGGGGCATTAGGGGCTGAAGCTTTCTTT. Its protein is CASSLDGALGAEAFF.

The V call is TRBV2, the J call TRBJ2-1; 8 nucleotides match TRBD1. V lost 5 bases to trimming and J lost 3 bases; unmatched junction nucleotides: 6. Germline V lookup: CDR1 SNHLY, CDR2 FYNNEI. This CDR3 region has 15 residues. In DNA, the CDR3 is TGTGCCAGCAGTCCGGACAGGGCCCTCTACAATGAGCAGTTCTTC. Translation gives CASSPDRALYNEQFF.

The chain recombines TRBV11-2 with TRBJ2-1; 11 bases line up with TRBD2. Germline CDR1 is SGHAT and CDR2 is FQNNGV. Unmatched junction bases numbered 7, after V lost 4 bases and J lost 8 bases. The CDR3 has 15 amino acids. The CDR3 reads CASSSISGGAYEQFF. The CDR3 region has the DNA TGTGCCAGCAGCTCCATTAGCGGGGGGGCCTATGAGCAGTTCTTC.

The rearrangement uses TRBV6-5 and TRBJ2-7; 8 bases fit TRBD1. CDR3 length equals 14 residues. V lost 6 bases and J lost 3; bases outside the gene matches: 7. Germline V gene lookup returns CDR1 MNHEY and CDR2 SVGAGI. CDR3 nucleotides: TGTGCCAGCAGGAGAAAAGGACAGGGCTACGAGCAGTACTTC. Residues: CASRRKGQGYEQYF.

The V and J genes are TRBV19 and TRBJ1-2; 7 nucleotides match TRBD1. This CDR3 has 14 amino acids. V lost 5 bases, J lost 8 bases, and 11 bases stayed unmatched. CDR1 is LNHDA, CDR2 SQIVND, per germline (reference sequence). The CDR3 here is CASSPGQPGWGYTF. CDR3 bases: TGTGCCAGTAGTCCGGGACAGCCTGGTTGGGGCTACACCTTC.

This sequence joins TRBV29-1 and TRBJ2-5; TRBD2 might be the D (6 bases). The CDR3 consists of 15 residues. The ends were cut back, 6 bases at V and 2 bases at J, with 19 bases in the middle. Germline-derived CDR1 and CDR2 are SQVTM and ANQGSEA. The chain's CDR3 is CSVELIQGGQETQYF. The CDR3 DNA sequence: TGCAGCGTCGAACTTATCCAGGGAGGTCAAGAGACCCAGTACTTC.